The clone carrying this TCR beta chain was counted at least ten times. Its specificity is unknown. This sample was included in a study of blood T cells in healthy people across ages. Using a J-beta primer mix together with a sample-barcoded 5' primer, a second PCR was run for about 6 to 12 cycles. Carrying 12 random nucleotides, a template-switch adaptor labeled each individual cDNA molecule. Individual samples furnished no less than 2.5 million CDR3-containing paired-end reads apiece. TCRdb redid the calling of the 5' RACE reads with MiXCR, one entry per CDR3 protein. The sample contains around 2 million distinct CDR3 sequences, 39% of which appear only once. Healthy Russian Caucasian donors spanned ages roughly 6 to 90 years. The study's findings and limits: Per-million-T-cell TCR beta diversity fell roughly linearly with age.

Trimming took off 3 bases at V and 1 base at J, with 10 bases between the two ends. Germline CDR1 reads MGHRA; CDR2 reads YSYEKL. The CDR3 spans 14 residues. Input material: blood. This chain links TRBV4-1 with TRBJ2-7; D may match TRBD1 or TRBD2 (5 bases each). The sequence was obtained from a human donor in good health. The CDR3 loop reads CASSHWGKSYEQYF. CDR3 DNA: TGCGCCAGCAGCCATTGGGGGAAGTCCTACGAGCAGTACTTC.